The present T cell receptor beta chain was sequenced within a study of blood T cells in healthy people across ages. It was with a sample-barcoded 5' primer and a J-beta primer mix that a second PCR of roughly 7 to 12 cycles was run. TCRdb re-called the 5' RACE reads with MiXCR, one entry per CDR3 protein. The sample has some 760,000 distinct CDR3 sequences, 20% to 30% seen once. The sample holds a few counts of this clonotype. CDR1 and CDR2 (germline): MDHEN, SYDVKM. The CDR3 spans 14 residues. V gave up 4 bases and J gave up 8 bases; unmatched junction bases: 9. The same data also contributed to another study, on T cells of mothers and their children. That work contributes: The study obtained over 8.5 million TCR beta CDR3 reads per mother and 2.5 million to 3 million per child.

V is TRBV28 and J is TRBJ1-2; 8 bases are a match to TRBD1. Specimen: blood. The TCR comes from a boy between 10 and 17 years old in good health. CDR3 sequence reads: CASSSGTGSGGYTF. The CDR3 DNA reads TGTGCCAGCAGTTCCGGGACAGGCAGCGGAGGCTACACCTTC.